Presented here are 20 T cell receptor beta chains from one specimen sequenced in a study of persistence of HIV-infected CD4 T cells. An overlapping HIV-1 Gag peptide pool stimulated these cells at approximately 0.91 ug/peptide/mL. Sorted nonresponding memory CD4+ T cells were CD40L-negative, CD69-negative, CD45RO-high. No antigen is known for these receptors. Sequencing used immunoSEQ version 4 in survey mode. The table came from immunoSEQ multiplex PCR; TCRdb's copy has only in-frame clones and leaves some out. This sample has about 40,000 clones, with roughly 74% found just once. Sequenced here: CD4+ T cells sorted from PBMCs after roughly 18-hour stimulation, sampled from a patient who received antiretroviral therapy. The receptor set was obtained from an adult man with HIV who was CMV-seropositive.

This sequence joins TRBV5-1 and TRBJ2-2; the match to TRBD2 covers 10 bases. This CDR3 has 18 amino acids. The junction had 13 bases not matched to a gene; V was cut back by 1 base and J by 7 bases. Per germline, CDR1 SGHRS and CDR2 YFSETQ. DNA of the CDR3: TGCGCCAGCAGCTTGAATAGGGCTAGCGGGGGCCAAAGCGGGGAGCTGTTTTTT. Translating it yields CASSLNRASGGQSGELFF. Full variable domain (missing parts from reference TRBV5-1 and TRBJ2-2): KAGVTQTPRYLIKTRGQQVTLSCSPISGHRSVSWYQQTPGQGLQFLFEYFSETQRNKGNFPGRFSGRQFSNSRSEMNVSTLELGDSALYLCASSLNRASGGQSGELFFGEGSRLTVL.

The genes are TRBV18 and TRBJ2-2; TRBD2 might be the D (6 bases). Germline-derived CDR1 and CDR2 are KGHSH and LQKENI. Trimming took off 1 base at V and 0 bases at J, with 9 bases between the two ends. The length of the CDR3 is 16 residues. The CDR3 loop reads CASSPQGGANTGELFF. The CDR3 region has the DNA TGTGCCAGCTCACCACAGGGCGGGGCGAACACCGGGGAGCTGTTTTTT.

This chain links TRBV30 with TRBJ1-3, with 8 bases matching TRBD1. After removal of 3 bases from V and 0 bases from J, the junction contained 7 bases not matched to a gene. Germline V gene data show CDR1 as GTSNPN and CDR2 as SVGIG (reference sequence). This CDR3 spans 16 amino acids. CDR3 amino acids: CAWRGDRTGSGNTIYF. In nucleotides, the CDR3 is TGTGCCTGGAGAGGGGACAGGACCGGCTCTGGAAACACCATATATTTT.

CDR3 DNA sequence: TGTGCCAGTAGTATTCCACGGCATGAGCAGTACTTC. It is translated as CASSIPRHEQYF. J is TRBJ2-7 and V is TRBV19; no clear D. Germline V gene data show CDR1 as LNHDA and CDR2 as SQIVND (reference sequence). V lost 3 bases, J lost 7 bases, and 10 bases lay in between. CDR3 length: 12 amino acids. The complete variable domain, with remaining parts taken from reference TRBV19 and TRBJ2-7, reads DGGITQSPKYLFRKEGQNVTLSCEQNLNHDAMYWYRQDPGQGLRLIYYSQIVNDFQKGDIAEGYSVSREKKESFPLTVTSAQKNPTAFYLCASSIPRHEQYFGPGTRLTVT.

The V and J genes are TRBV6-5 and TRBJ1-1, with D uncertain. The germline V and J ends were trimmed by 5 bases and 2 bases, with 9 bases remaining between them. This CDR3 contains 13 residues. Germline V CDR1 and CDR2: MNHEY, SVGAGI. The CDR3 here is CASSTNSNTEAFF. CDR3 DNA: TGTGCCAGCAGTACCAACAGCAACACTGAAGCTTTCTTT.

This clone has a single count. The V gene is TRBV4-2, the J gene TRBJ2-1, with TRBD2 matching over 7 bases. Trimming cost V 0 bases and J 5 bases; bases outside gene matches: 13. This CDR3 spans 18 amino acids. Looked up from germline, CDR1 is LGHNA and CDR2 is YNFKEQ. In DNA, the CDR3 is TGTGCCAGCAGCCAAGAAGTCCTGGCTAGCGGCGGTAACAATGAGCAGTTCTTC. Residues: CASSQEVLASGGNNEQFF.

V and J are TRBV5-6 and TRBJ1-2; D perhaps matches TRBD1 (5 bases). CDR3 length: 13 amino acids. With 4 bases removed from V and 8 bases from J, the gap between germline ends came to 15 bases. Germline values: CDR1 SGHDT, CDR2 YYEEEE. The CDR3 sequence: CASSAVGTGGYTF. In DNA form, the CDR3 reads TGTGCCAGCAGCGCCGTGGGGACGGGAGGCTACACCTTC.

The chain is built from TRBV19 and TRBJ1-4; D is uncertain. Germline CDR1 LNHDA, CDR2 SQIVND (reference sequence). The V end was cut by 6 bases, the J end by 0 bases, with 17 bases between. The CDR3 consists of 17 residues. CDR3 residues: CASSDPQRGATNEKLFF. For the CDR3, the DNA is TGTGCCAGTAGCGATCCCCAAAGAGGAGCAACTAATGAAAAACTGTTTTTT.

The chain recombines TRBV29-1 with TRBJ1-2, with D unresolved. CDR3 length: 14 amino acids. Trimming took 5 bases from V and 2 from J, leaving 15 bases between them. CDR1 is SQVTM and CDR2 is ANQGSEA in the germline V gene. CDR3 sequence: CSVPALFGNYGYTF. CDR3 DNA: TGCAGCGTTCCGGCCTTATTCGGGAACTATGGCTACACCTTC.

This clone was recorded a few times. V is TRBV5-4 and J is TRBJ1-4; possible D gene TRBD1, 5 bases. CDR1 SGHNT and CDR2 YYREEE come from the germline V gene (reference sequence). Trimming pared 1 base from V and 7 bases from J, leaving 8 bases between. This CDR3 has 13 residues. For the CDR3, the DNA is TGTGCCAGCAGCTTGAGGAGGGGTGAAAAACTGTTTTTT. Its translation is CASSLRRGEKLFF.

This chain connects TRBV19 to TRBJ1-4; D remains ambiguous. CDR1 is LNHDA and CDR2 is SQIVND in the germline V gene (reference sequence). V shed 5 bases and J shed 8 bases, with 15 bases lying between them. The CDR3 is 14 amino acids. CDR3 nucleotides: TGTGCCAGTAGTTCGATGGAAAAGAGCGAAAAACTGTTTTTT. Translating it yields CASSSMEKSEKLFF.

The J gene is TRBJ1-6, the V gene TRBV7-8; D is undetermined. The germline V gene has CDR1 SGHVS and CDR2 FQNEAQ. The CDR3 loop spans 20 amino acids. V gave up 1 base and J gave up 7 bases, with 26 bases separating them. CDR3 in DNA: TGTGCCAGCAGCTTAGGGGTCTCAAGTACTGGACCCCAGAGGAATTCACCCCTCCACTTT. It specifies CASSLGVSSTGPQRNSPLHF.

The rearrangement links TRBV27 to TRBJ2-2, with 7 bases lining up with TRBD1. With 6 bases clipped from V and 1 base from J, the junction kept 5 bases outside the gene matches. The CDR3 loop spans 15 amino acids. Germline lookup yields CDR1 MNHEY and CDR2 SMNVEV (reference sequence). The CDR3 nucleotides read TGTGCCAGCAGACCGGGACAGCGGAACACCGGGGAGCTGTTTTTT. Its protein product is CASRPGQRNTGELFF.

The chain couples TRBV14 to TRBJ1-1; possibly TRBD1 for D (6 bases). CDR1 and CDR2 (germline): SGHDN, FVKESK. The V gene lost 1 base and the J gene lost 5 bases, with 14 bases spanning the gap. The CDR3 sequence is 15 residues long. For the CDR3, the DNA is TGTGCCAGCAGCCAAGTTTCCGGGGGCTGGACTGAAGCTTTCTTT. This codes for CASSQVSGGWTEAFF.

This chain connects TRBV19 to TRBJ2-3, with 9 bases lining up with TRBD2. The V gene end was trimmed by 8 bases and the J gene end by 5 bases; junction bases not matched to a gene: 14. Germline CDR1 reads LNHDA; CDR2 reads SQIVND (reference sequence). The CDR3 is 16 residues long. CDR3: CASAGFSGSGLDTQYF. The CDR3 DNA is TGTGCCAGTGCTGGTTTTAGCGGGAGCGGTTTAGATACGCAGTATTTT.

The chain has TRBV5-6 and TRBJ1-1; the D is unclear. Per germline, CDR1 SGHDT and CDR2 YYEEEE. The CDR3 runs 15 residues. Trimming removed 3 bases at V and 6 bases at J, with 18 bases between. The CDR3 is CASSYKGRIEAEAFF. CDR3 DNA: TGTGCCAGCAGCTATAAAGGACGGATTGAGGCTGAAGCTTTCTTT.

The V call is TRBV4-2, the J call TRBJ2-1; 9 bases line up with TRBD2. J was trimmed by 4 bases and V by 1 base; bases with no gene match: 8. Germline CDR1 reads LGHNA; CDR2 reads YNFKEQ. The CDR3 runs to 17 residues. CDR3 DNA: TGTGCCAGCAGCCAAGGCGCTGGCGGGAGGGGATACAATGAGCAGTTCTTC. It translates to CASSQGAGGRGYNEQFF.

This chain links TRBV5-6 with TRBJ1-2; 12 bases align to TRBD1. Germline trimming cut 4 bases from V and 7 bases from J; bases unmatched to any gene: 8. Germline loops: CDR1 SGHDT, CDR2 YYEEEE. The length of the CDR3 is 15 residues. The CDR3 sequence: CASSPQGQGAGGYTF. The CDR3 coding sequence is TGTGCCAGCAGCCCTCAGGGACAGGGGGCCGGTGGCTACACCTTC.

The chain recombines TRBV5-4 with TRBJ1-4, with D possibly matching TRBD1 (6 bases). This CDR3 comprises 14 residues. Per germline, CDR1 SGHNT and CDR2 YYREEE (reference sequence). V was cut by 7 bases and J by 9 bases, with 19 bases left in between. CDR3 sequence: CASGQGQKAKKLFF. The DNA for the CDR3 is TGTGCCAGCGGGCAAGGACAGAAGGCGAAAAAACTGTTTTTT.

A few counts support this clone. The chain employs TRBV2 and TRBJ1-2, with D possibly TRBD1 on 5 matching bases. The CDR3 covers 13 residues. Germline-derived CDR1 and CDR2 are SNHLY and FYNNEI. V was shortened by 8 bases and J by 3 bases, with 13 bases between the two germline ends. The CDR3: CASLLGDDYGYTF. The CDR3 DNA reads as TGTGCCAGCCTCCTGGGGGACGACTATGGCTACACCTTC.